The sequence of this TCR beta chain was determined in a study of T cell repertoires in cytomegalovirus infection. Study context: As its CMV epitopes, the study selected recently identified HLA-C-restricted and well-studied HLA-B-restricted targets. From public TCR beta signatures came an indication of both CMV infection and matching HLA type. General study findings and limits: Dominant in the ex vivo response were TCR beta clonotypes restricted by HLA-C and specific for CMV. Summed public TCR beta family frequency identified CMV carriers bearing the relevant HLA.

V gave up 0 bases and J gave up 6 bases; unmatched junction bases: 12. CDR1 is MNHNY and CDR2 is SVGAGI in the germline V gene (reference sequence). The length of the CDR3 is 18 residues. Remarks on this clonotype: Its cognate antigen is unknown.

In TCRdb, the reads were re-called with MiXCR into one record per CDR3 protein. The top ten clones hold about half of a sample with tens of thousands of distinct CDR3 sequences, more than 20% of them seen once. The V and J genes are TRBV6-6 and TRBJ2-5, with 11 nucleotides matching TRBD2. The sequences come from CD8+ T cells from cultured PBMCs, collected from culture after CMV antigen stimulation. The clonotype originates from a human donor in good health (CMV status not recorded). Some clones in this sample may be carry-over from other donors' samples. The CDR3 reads CASSYSDFLAGGPKTQYF. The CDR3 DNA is TGTGCCAGCAGTTACTCTGACTTTTTAGCGGGGGGGCCAAAGACCCAGTACTTC.